This entry features one T cell receptor (beta chain) sequence. V trimming: 6 bases; J trimming: 1 base; junction bases outside the gene matches: 5. The CDR3 extends over 15 amino acids. CDR1 is MDHEN, CDR2 SYDVKM, per germline. The data stem from a study of blood T cell repertoires in COVID-19. Assay: immunoSEQ multiplex PCR; the TCRdb copy retains only in-frame clones and omits some. Here the sample spans hundreds of thousands of clones, approximately 90% being singletons. Recruits, aged about 18 to 95 years, lived in about two dozen US areas. The material sequenced was PBMCs or T cells enriched from blood (not recorded which). This receptor was identified in a man aged 25 to 40 who had recovered from COVID-19. This sequence joins TRBV28 and TRBJ1-1; 10 bases agree with TRBD1. CDR3 residues: CASRSGQGQNTEAFF. The CDR3, as DNA: TGTGCCAGCAGGTCGGGACAGGGGCAGAACACTGAAGCTTTCTTT. The full variable domain, with the rest looked up from reference TRBV28 and TRBJ1-1, is DVKVTQSSRYLVKRTGEKVFLECVQDMDHENMFWYRQDPGLGLRLIYFSYDVKMKEKGDIPEGYSVSREKKERFSLILESASTNQTSMYLCASRSGQGQNTEAFFGQGTRLTVV.